This T cell receptor (beta chain) was sequenced during a study of early T cells in non-severe SARS-CoV-2 infection. TCRdb analysed the 5' RACE reads with MiXCR anew, one entry per CDR3 protein. The sample has about 85,000 distinct CDR3 sequences; 13% to 15% are singletons. This clonotype was counted at least ten times. Germline V gives CDR1 SGHDT, CDR2 YYEEEE. The CDR3 spans 13 residues. V lost 4 bases to trimming and J lost 6 bases, with 11 bases between them. Sequencing was performed on whole blood. V is TRBV5-6 and J is TRBJ1-5; D not certain. The TCR sequence derives from an adult who was a healthcare worker with PCR-confirmed SARS-CoV-2 infection or an uninfected control (not recorded which). The CDR3 DNA sequence: TGTGCCAGCAGCGCGGACCCCAGTCAGCCCCAGCATTTT. Translation gives CASSADPSQPQHF.